Only one count was recorded for the clone carrying this T cell receptor (beta chain). What it binds is not known. The TCR beta CDR3 regions underwent amplification using RNA transcripts as the source. First-round RT-PCR targeting the TCR CDR3 was performed with the HTBI primer set. A single record per CDR3 protein comes from TCRdb applying MiXCR to the multiplex PCR reads. This sample has roughly 280,000 distinct CDR3 sequences, with over 20% found just once. This sample was taken from a study of T cells in Graves' hyperthyroidism and ophthalmopathy. Study-wide points: Ophthalmopathy stood apart from stable hyperthyroidism in a 13 V-J model.

This CDR3 is 15 amino acids long. CDR1 and CDR2 from the germline V gene are MNHNS and SASEGT. Trimming stripped 2 bases from V and 2 bases from J, with 12 bases between. On the basis of clinical symptoms, serum thyroxine and TRAb, thyroid ultrasound and orbital computed tomography, diagnoses were made. Fresh peripheral blood, approximately 9.6 ml, yielded the PBMCs. The source is a man aged 25 to 40 with Graves' ophthalmopathy. The material sequenced was blood. V is TRBV6-1 and J is TRBJ2-5; D remains unclear. CDR3 nucleotide sequence: TGTGCCAGCAGTGAAAGTGAGGAAGGGCAAGAGACCCAGTACTTC. Translation gives CASSESEEGQETQYF.